The present TCR beta chain was sequenced within a study of blood T cells in healthy people across ages (dated by TCRdb to about 2015). About the full investigation: In model experiments, roughly one uniquely barcoded TCR beta cDNA molecule per two T cells was captured by template switching. The study measured age-related changes in TCR beta repertoire diversity using deep sequencing normalized with unique cDNA molecular identifiers. The donors were split into four age groups: young (average approximately 16 years), middle-aged (39), aged (approximately 60) and long-lived (roughly 86). To avoid experimental bias, donors of different ages were spread randomly across the sequencing lanes. Using the same blood draw, the study looked at two additional independent replicas of 1 million unique cDNA reads for two donors, one aged 18 to 29 and the other aged 80 or older.

Points the paper makes about the study in general: Estimates of total diversity from one million sequenced T cells were regarded as lower bounds and underestimates. Since profiling was done on bulk unsorted PBMCs, naive and antigen-experienced compartments could not be conclusively compared. Donor CMV infection status was unknown, potentially confounding age-related changes in expanded clonotypes. Observed TCR beta diversity per million T cells fell roughly linearly with age, and a significant reduction was already apparent by age roughly 40. A strong correlation was found between observed TCR beta diversity and the percentage of naive T cells measured by flow cytometry. Compared with the aged group, the long-lived group had more naive CD4+ T cells, fewer expanded clones and increased TCR diversity, suggesting age selection.

Donors were 39 systemically healthy Caucasian individuals from Russia aged 6 to 90 years. Each donor gave around 9 milliliters of peripheral blood, collected into EDTA-treated Vacutainer tubes. Ficoll-Paque density-gradient centrifugation was used to isolate PBMCs, with at least 7 million per sample. Total RNA, at least 6 micrograms per sample, was extracted from PBMCs with Trizol reagent. The percentages of naive CD45RAhigh/CD27high T cells were determined by flow cytometry on a PBMC aliquot from every donor. CDR1 SQVTM and CDR2 ANQGSEA are derived from the germline V gene. Taken from cysteine to phenylalanine, the CDR3 has 13 residues. The kept DNA is CDR3 alone, 39 bases in frame from the first base. From V the trimming removes 4 bases and from J it removes 0 bases, while the gene matches leave 1 base of the junction unaccounted for. Library method: 5' RACE. The run used an Illumina HiSeq 2500. The second PCR ran for about 7 to 11 cycles and used a J-beta primer mix along with a sample-barcoded 5' primer. A template-switch 5' adaptor carrying 12 random nucleotides introduced a unique molecular identifier onto each TCR beta cDNA molecule. Each sample yielded at least 3 million CDR3-containing paired-end reads. First-strand cDNA synthesis was performed from all RNA using the Mint cDNA synthesis kit, with priming by a TRBC-specific oligonucleotide. Following uracil-DNA glycosylase treatment, a first 18-cycle PCR with universal primers M1SS and BC2_uni_R was performed on all cDNA. The authors processed their data as follows. For normalization, 1 million high-quality reads, each with a distinct molecular identifier, were randomly selected from each sample. Reads with shared molecular identifiers were discarded instead of being binned into consensus sequences. MiTCR, with a Q25 quality threshold and the strictest error-elimination algorithm, was used for CDR3 identification, clonotype clustering and error correction. Lower-bound total TCR beta diversity was estimated with a nonparametric unseen species model using Euler transformation. Through fastp at Q25 and MiXCR, TCRdb rebuilt clones from the public reads, retaining in-frame beta chains. Each entry merges the rows of one CDR3 protein and shows their most common DNA and genes. The V and J calls were not made by the authors but by TCRdb's processing. Present in this sample are hundreds of thousands of distinct CDR3 sequences, approximately 30% of which were seen just once. Of the sample, about 15% falls within the top ten clones.

Worth noting for this clonotype: Its binding antigen is unknown. No base qualities exist here, and no much larger clone lies one base off it.

The source material was blood. The sequence was obtained from an elderly woman in good health. The rearrangement combines TRBV29-1 with TRBJ1-2; 8 bases in between match TRBD1. The CDR3 here reads CSVGTGTNYGYTF. At the DNA level, the sequence is TGCAGCGTTGGGACAGGGACTAACTATGGCTACACCTTC.